Included here is one TCR beta chain sequence, with context. The antigen is not known. This sample is drawn from a study of OX40 agonist ivuxolimab in advanced cancers. Notes on the study in general: CD4+ and CD8+ blood T cells expanded clonally by week 6 at 0.1 to 3.0 mg/kg. Expanded clones were, on average, more numerous in CD8+ T cells than in CD4+.

Germline V lookup: CDR1 SGHTA, CDR2 FQGTGA. J lost 0 bases, V lost 2 bases, and 4 bases had no gene match. The CDR3 extends over 15 amino acids. Patients were ineligible given autoimmune disease history or systemic immunosuppression. Some clones are missing from TCRdb's copy, which holds only in-frame ones; the method was immunoSEQ multiplex PCR. The data contain roughly 41,000 clones, roughly 90% of them singletons. The clonotype originates from an adult with an advanced solid tumor such as melanoma, head and neck, liver or kidney cancer. The chain employs TRBV7-3 and TRBJ2-7; 7 bases are shared with TRBD2. Here the sequenced sample was CD4+ or CD8+ T cells sorted from blood, taken in a trial of the OX40 agonist ivuxolimab. The CDR3 DNA reads TGTGCCAGCAGCTTAGAAGCGGGACCCTCCTACGAGCAGTACTTC. Its translation is CASSLEAGPSYEQYF.